Following are 27 T cell receptor beta chains from one sample sequenced in a study of T cells in localized non-small cell lung cancer. Profiled with immunoSEQ multiplex PCR; TCRdb holds only in-frame clones, not every one. The data show roughly 89,000 clones, approximately 90% seen once. The sequencing used PBMCs, collected before any cancer treatment. These TCRs come from a woman aged 35-75 years with stage II squamous cell lung carcinoma.

The rearrangement links TRBV19 to TRBJ2-7; D is ambiguous. The germline CDR1 and CDR2 sequences are LNHDA and SQIVND (reference sequence). The ends were cut back, 5 bases at V and 0 bases at J, with 2 bases in the middle. There are 11 residues in the CDR3. The CDR3 DNA reads as TGTGCCAGTAGTGACTCCTACGAGCAGTACTTC. This sequence encodes CASSDSYEQYF.

The chain couples TRBV4-1 to TRBJ2-2; maybe TRBD2 (7 bases). The CDR3 consists of 15 residues. Germline V gene lookup returns CDR1 MGHRA and CDR2 YSYEKL. Trimming stripped 4 bases from V and 10 bases from J, with 19 bases between. The CDR3 DNA is TGCGCCAGCAGCCCTGGGGGGGGGCGAAGGGTGGAGCTGTTTTTT. Protein: CASSPGGGRRVELFF.

The chain recombines TRBV7-2 with TRBJ2-3; TRBD2 matches 8 bases. J was trimmed by 10 bases and V by 0 bases; bases with no gene match: 12. Germline V gene sequence: CDR1 SGHTA, CDR2 FQGNSA. The CDR3 covers 16 residues. The CDR3 DNA reads TGTGCCAGCAGCTTAGCGCTTTTGAGCGGGGGCTCGCCGCAGTATTTT. Residues: CASSLALLSGGSPQYF.

The V and J genes are TRBV25-1 and TRBJ2-1; 7 nucleotides match TRBD2. The CDR3 is 15 amino acids. The ends lost 0 bases at V and 7 bases at J; junction bases unmatched: 6. Germline CDR1 reads MGHDK; CDR2 reads SYGVNS. CDR3 DNA: TGTGCCAGCAGTGAATATTCGGCCGGGGGGAATGAGCAGTTCTTC. Protein sequence: CASSEYSAGGNEQFF. The full variable domain, rest sourced from reference TRBV25-1 and TRBJ2-1, is EADIYQTPRYLVIGTGKKITLECSQTMGHDKMYWYQQDPGMELHLIHYSYGVNSTEKGDLSSESTVSRIRTEHFPLTLESARPSHTSQYLCASSEYSAGGNEQFFGPGTRLTVL.

The rearrangement uses TRBV10-2 and TRBJ1-6; 7 bases fit TRBD1. CDR1 is WSHSY, CDR2 SAAADI, per germline. J was trimmed by 8 bases and V by 0 bases; bases with no gene match: 1. The CDR3 covers 14 residues. CDR3 residues: CASSESGTDSPLHF. The CDR3 bases are TGCGCCAGCAGTGAGTCGGGGACAGATTCACCCCTCCACTTT.

This chain connects TRBV28 to TRBJ1-2; tentatively, D is TRBD1 (6 bases). CDR3 length equals 14 residues. Germline values: CDR1 MDHEN, CDR2 SYDVKM. V lost 6 bases, J lost 4 bases, and 15 bases lay in between. The CDR3 region has the DNA TGTGCCAGCAGCCCACTACAGGGAATCTATGGCTACACCTTC. Its translation is CASSPLQGIYGYTF.

This clone came up once. The V call is TRBV5-1, the J call TRBJ1-4, with D unclear. Germline CDR1 and CDR2: SGHRS and YFSETQ. The CDR3 consists of 15 residues. V was cut by 2 bases and J by 4 bases, with 12 bases left in between. The CDR3 DNA is TGCGCCAGCAGCTTTGGGGTTGCGGGTAATGAAAAACTGTTTTTT. Translating gives CASSFGVAGNEKLFF.

V is TRBV5-1 and J is TRBJ1-1; 9 bases fit TRBD1. The length of the CDR3 is 15 residues. Looked up from germline, CDR1 is SGHRS and CDR2 is YFSETQ. The V segment lost 4 bases and the J segment 4 bases; nucleotides outside the gene matches: 8. CDR3 nucleotide sequence: TGCGCCAGCAGCCCAAGGACAGGGGTTTTCACTGAAGCTTTCTTT. The encoded protein is CASSPRTGVFTEAFF.

This clone occurred a few times. The CDR3 spells CSVEPPGVVYEQFF. CDR3 nucleotides: TGCAGCGTTGAACCGCCAGGTGTGGTTTATGAGCAGTTCTTC. This rearrangement joins TRBV29-1 to TRBJ2-1, with D uncertain. The germline gives CDR1 SQVTM, CDR2 ANQGSEA. This CDR3 comprises 14 residues. V was clipped by 2 bases and J by 8 bases, with 16 bases between them.

The chain has TRBV7-2 and TRBJ1-4; 8 nucleotides agree with TRBD1. Unmatched junction bases numbered 11, after V lost 1 base and J lost 13 bases. This CDR3 is 15 amino acids long. Germline CDR1 reads SGHTA; CDR2 reads FQGNSA. The CDR3 DNA sequence: TGTGCCAGCAGCTTAGGACGGGGGCAGGGGGCGAGACTGTTTTTT. Translating gives CASSLGRGQGARLFF.

This chain connects TRBV20-1 to TRBJ2-3; unclear D gene. The V gene lost 6 bases and the J gene lost 12 bases, with 16 bases spanning the gap. This CDR3 region has 11 residues. Germline V gene data show CDR1 as DFQATT and CDR2 as SNEGSKA (reference sequence). CDR3 residues: CSAPGPGRQYF. For the CDR3, the DNA is TGCAGTGCCCCCGGACCGGGCCGCCAGTATTTT.

The V call is TRBV6-5, the J call TRBJ1-3; 8 bases align to TRBD1. From germline, CDR1 is MNHEY and CDR2 SVGAGI. CDR3 size: 14 residues. Unmatched junction bases numbered 6, after V lost 6 bases and J lost 5 bases. DNA for the CDR3: TGTGCCAGCAGCACCGGACAGGGAAGAAACACCATATATTTT. It specifies CASSTGQGRNTIYF.

The rearrangement uses TRBV12-5 and TRBJ2-3; D might be TRBD1 or TRBD2, each matching 5 bases. The germline V gene has CDR1 LGHNT and CDR2 FRNRAP. This CDR3 is built from 14 residues. The V end was cut by 6 bases, the J end by 2 bases, with 12 bases between. CDR3 bases: TGTGCTAGTGGACCGGGACGGAACACAGATACGCAGTATTTT. Protein: CASGPGRNTDTQYF.

V usage is TRBV18 and J usage is TRBJ1-2; the D is unclear. The V end was cut by 5 bases, the J end by 6 bases, with 7 bases between. CDR1 and CDR2 (germline): KGHSH, LQKENI. The CDR3 loop spans 11 amino acids. DNA for the CDR3: TGTGCCAGCTCATTCGGTGATGGCTACACCTTC. Protein: CASSFGDGYTF.

CDR3 DNA: TGTGCCAGCAGCCCCCTTAGCGGCTTCTCCCATACGCAGTATTTT. Translating gives CASSPLSGFSHTQYF. This chain links TRBV14 with TRBJ2-3; D is perhaps TRBD2 (6 bases). The germline V gene encodes CDR1 SGHDN and CDR2 FVKESK. The CDR3 runs 15 residues. Trimming left V 4 bases short and J 7 bases short, with 18 bases between.

The sample holds one count of this clone. The J gene is TRBJ2-7, the V gene TRBV9, with D hard to call. Germline lookup yields CDR1 SGDLS and CDR2 YYNGEE. Trimming pared 4 bases from V and 0 bases from J, leaving 17 bases between. This CDR3 contains 16 residues. CDR3: CASSPQLLQSSYEQYF. The CDR3 coding sequence is TGTGCCAGCAGCCCTCAGCTCCTCCAAAGCTCCTACGAGCAGTACTTC.

This rearrangement joins TRBV6-5 to TRBJ1-5; D call uncertain. The CDR3 loop spans 13 amino acids. The V gene lost 2 bases and the J gene lost 6 bases, with 8 bases spanning the gap. Germline loops: CDR1 MNHEY, CDR2 SVGAGI. As DNA, the CDR3 is TGTGCCAGCAGTTACGGCTTTGGTCAGCCCCAGCATTTT. Its translation: CASSYGFGQPQHF.

This chain links TRBV7-9 with TRBJ2-7, with a weak D call TRBD1 (6 bases). CDR1 SEHNR and CDR2 FQNEAQ come from the germline V gene (reference sequence). This CDR3 region has 15 residues. V shed 5 bases and J shed 4 bases, with 18 bases lying between them. CDR3 bases: TGTGCCAGCAGCACTCCGGACAGCAGTCTTTACGAGCAGTACTTC. Protein: CASSTPDSSLYEQYF. The full variable domain, its missing parts supplied by reference TRBV7-9 and TRBJ2-7, is DTGVSQNPRHKITKRGQNVTFRCDPISEHNRLYWYRQTLGQGPEFLTYFQNEAQLEKSRLLSDRFSAERPKGSFSTLEIQRTEQGDSAMYLCASSTPDSSLYEQYFGPGTRLTVT.

This clone has a single count. This sequence joins TRBV28 and TRBJ2-1, with a weak D call TRBD1 (6 bases). Trimming removed 5 bases at V and 6 bases at J, with 11 bases between. The length of the CDR3 is 13 residues. CDR1 and CDR2 (germline): MDHEN, SYDVKM. CDR3 coding DNA: TGTGCCAGCAGTCCACAGGGCCGCAATGAGCAGTTCTTC. It yields the protein CASSPQGRNEQFF.

The chain employs TRBV11-2 and TRBJ2-2; D uncertain. The CDR3 length is 12 residues. CDR1 and CDR2 from the germline V gene are SGHAT and FQNNGV. V was pared by 5 bases and J by 6 bases, with 7 bases between. The CDR3 loop is CASSQRAGELFF. The CDR3 DNA follows: TGTGCCAGCAGCCAGAGAGCCGGGGAGCTGTTTTTT.

The chain uses TRBV6-5 and TRBJ2-3, with TRBD2 as a possible D gene (7 bases). This CDR3 region has 14 residues. Trimming took off 2 bases at V and 6 bases at J, with 12 bases between the two ends. Per the germline V gene, CDR1 is MNHEY and CDR2 is SVGAGI. In DNA form, the CDR3 reads TGTGCCAGCAGTTACGGGGGGGCGGGTGATACGCAGTATTTT. It is translated as CASSYGGAGDTQYF.

CDR3 sequence (DNA): TGTGCCAGCAGCTTTACACAGGGGAGGACTGAAGCTTTCTTT. Its protein is CASSFTQGRTEAFF. The genes are TRBV6-5 and TRBJ1-1, with TRBD1 identical over 7 bases. The CDR3 has 14 amino acids. V was clipped by 6 bases and J by 5 bases; unmatched bases: 9. CDR1 is MNHEY, CDR2 SVGAGI, per germline.

The rearrangement links TRBV10-1 to TRBJ2-2, with 7 bases aligning to TRBD2. The CDR3 is 16 amino acids. V was pared by 4 bases and J by 4 bases, with 9 bases of the junction left unmatched. Looked up from germline, CDR1 is WNHNN and CDR2 is SYGVQD (reference sequence). The CDR3 DNA reads as TGCGCCAGCAGTGGGGGGAGCGGGACGGGCACCGGGGAGCTGTTTTTT. This gives the protein CASSGGSGTGTGELFF.

The gene calls are TRBV25-1 and TRBJ1-3; D gene unclear. Between the trimmed V and J ends, which lost 2 bases and 2 bases, there was a span of 7 bases. This CDR3 region has 14 residues. Germline-derived CDR1 and CDR2 are MGHDK and SYGVNS. The CDR3 DNA follows: TGTGCCAGCAGTGAAGTGGGTGCTGGAAACACCATATATTTT. Its translation is CASSEVGAGNTIYF.

The V and J genes are TRBV2 and TRBJ2-7; 10 bases are a match to TRBD1. Losses at the gene ends were 6 bases for V and 1 base for J; bases not matched to a gene: 9. The CDR3 length is 16 residues. Germline CDR1 and CDR2: SNHLY and FYNNEI. CDR3 DNA sequence: TGTGCCAGCAGAAGGGACAGGGGTTTGATGTCCTACGAGCAGTACTTC. Protein sequence: CASRRDRGLMSYEQYF.

The chain carries TRBV28 and TRBJ2-7, with D unresolved. Trimming cost V 5 bases and J 4 bases, with 12 bases left between them. Germline V gene sequence: CDR1 MDHEN, CDR2 SYDVKM. This CDR3 has 13 amino acids. CDR3 DNA: TGTGCCAGCAGTACCCGACCGACTTACGAGCAGTACTTC. It codes for CASSTRPTYEQYF.

The V call is TRBV27, the J call TRBJ2-3; the D is unclear. The V and J ends lost 5 bases and 4 bases respectively, with 13 bases between them. Per germline, CDR1 MNHEY and CDR2 SMNVEV (reference sequence). This CDR3 spans 14 amino acids. The CDR3 DNA reads as TGTGCCAGCAGTAGATCGACTCGGGCAGATACGCAGTATTTT. Translating gives CASSRSTRADTQYF.